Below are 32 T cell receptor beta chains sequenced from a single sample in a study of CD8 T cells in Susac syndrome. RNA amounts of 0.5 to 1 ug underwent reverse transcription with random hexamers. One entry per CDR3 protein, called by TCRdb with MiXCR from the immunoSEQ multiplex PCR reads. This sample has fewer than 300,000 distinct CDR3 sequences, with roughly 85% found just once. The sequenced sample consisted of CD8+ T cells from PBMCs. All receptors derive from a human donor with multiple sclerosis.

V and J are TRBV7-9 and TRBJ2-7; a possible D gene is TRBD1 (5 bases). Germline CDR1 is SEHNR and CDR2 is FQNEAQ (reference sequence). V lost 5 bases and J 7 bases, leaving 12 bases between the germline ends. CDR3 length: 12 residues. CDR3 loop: CASSTDSLEQYF. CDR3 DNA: TGTGCCAGCAGCACAGACAGTTTAGAGCAGTACTTC.

CDR3 amino acids: CSVAPQGPYEQYF. The CDR3 DNA reads TGCAGCGTGGCCCCTCAGGGGCCCTACGAGCAGTACTTC. The chain uses TRBV29-1 and TRBJ2-7; weak D call: TRBD1 (6 bases). Germline V CDR1 and CDR2: SQVTM, ANQGSEA. This CDR3 comprises 13 residues. The V gene lost 6 bases and the J gene lost 2 bases, with 14 bases spanning the gap.

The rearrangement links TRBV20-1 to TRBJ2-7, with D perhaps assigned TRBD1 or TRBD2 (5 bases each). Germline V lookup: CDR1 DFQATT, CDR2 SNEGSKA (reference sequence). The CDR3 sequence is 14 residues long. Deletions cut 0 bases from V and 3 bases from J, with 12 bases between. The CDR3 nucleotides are TGCAGTGCTAGAGACCTAGGGGCGGGCTACGAGCAGTACTTC. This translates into CSARDLGAGYEQYF.

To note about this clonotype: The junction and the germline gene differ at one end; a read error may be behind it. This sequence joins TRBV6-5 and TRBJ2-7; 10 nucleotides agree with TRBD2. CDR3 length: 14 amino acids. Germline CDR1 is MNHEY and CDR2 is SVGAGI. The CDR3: CAGSSTSGIYEQYF. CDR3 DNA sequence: TGTGCCGGCAGTTCAACTAGCGGGATCTACGAGCAGTACTTC.

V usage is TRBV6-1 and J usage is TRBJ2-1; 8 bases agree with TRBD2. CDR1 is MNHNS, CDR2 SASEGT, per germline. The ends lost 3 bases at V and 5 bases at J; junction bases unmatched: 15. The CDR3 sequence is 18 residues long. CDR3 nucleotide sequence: TGTGCCAGCAGTGACGACGGTTGGCGGGAGGACACTCACAATGAGCAGTTCTTC. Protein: CASSDDGWREDTHNEQFF.

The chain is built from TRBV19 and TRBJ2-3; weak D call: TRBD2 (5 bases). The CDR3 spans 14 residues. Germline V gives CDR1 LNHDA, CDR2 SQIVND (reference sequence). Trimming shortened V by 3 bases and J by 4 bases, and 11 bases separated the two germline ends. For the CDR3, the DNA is TGTGCCAGTAGTATTATAGCGTTGGCAGATACGCAGTATTTT. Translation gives CASSIIALADTQYF.

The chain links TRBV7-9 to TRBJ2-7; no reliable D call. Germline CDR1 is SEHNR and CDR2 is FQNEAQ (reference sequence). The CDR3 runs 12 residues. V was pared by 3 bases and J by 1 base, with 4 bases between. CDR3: CASSFESYEQYF. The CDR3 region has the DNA TGTGCCAGCAGCTTTGAGTCCTACGAGCAGTACTTC.

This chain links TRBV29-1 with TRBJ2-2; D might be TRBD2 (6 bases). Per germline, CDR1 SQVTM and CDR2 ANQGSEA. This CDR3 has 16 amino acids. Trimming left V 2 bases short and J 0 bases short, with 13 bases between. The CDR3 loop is CSVEKRGGTNTGELFF. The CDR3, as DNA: TGCAGCGTTGAAAAACGTGGCGGGACGAACACCGGGGAGCTGTTTTTT.

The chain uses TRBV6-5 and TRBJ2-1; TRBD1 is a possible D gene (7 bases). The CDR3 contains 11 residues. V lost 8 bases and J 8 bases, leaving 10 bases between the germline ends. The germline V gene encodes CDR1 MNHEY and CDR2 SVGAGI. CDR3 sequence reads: CASGRGDEQFF. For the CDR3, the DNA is TGTGCCAGCGGCAGGGGGGATGAGCAGTTCTTC.

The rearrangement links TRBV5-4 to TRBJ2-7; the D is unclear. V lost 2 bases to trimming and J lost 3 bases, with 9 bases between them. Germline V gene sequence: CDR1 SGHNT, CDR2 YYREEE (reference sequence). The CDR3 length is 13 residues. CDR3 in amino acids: CASSFSVDYEQYF. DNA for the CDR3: TGTGCCAGCAGCTTCAGCGTCGACTACGAGCAGTACTTC.

The CDR3 sequence is CASSATRGRDYGYTF. In DNA, the CDR3 is TGTGCCAGTAGTGCCACGCGGGGGAGAGACTATGGCTACACCTTC. The gene calls are TRBV19 and TRBJ1-2, with D tentatively TRBD1 (5 bases). The V end lost 5 bases, the J end lost 3 bases, and 16 bases lay between the germline ends. CDR1 is LNHDA, CDR2 SQIVND, per germline (reference sequence). This CDR3 has 15 amino acids.

The CDR3 region has the DNA TGTGCCAGCAGCCTGGACGTCTCCTACGAGCAGTACTTC. Protein sequence: CASSLDVSYEQYF. The chain carries TRBV5-4 and TRBJ2-7; D unclear. CDR3 length: 13 amino acids. Trimming removed 4 bases from V and 0 bases from J, with 8 bases in between. Germline V CDR1 and CDR2: SGHNT, YYREEE (reference sequence).

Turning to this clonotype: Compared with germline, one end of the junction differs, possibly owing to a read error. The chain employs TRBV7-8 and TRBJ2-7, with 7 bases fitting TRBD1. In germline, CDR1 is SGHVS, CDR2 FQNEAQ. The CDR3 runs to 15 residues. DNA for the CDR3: TGTGCTAGCAGTTCCCACAGGGGCTTGCCCTACGAGCAGTACTTC. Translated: CASSSHRGLPYEQYF. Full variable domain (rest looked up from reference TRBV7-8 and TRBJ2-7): GAGVSQSPRYKVAKRGQDVALRCDPISGHVSLFWYQQALGQGPEFLTYFQNEAQLDKSGLPSDRFFAERPEGSVSTLKIQRTQQEDSAVYLCASSSHRGLPYEQYFGPGTRLTVT.

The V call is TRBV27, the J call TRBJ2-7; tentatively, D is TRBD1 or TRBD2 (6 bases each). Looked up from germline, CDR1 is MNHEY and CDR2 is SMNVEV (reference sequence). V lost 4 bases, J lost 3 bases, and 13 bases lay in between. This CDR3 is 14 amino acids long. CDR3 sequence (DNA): TGTGCCAGCAGTTCGAAGGGGGGCTACTACGAGCAGTACTTC. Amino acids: CASSSKGGYYEQYF.

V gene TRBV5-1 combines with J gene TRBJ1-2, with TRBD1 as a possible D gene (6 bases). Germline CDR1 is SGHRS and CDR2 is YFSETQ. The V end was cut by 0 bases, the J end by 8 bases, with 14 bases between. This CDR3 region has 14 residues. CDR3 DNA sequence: TGCGCCAGCAGCTTGGAGGACAGTTCGCGGGGCTACACCTTC. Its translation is CASSLEDSSRGYTF. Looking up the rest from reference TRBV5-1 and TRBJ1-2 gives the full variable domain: KAGVTQTPRYLIKTRGQQVTLSCSPISGHRSVSWYQQTPGQGLQFLFEYFSETQRNKGNFPGRFSGRQFSNSRSEMNVSTLELGDSALYLCASSLEDSSRGYTFGSGTRLTVV.

The chain's CDR3 is CASPPGGSGRRETQYF. The CDR3 DNA reads TGTGCCAGCCCCCCTGGGGGTAGCGGGAGGAGAGAGACCCAGTACTTC. The rearrangement joins TRBV6-9 to TRBJ2-5; the match to TRBD2 covers 10 bases. Germline V CDR1 and CDR2: MNHGY, SVAAGI. This CDR3 has 16 residues. Unmatched junction bases numbered 13, after V lost 8 bases and J lost 4 bases.

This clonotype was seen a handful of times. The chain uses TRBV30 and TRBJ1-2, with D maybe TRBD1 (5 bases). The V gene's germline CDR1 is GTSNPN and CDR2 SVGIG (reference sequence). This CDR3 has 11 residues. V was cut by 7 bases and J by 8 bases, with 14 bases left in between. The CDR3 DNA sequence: TGTGCCTCCCACGGGGGAGGGGGCTACACCTTC. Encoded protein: CASHGGGGYTF. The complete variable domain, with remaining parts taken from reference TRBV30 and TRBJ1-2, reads SQTIHQWPATLVQPVGSPLSLECTVEGTSNPNLYWYRQAAGRGLQLLFYSVGIGQISSEVPQNLSASRPQDRQFILSSKKLLLSDSGFYLCASHGGGGYTFGSGTRLTVV.

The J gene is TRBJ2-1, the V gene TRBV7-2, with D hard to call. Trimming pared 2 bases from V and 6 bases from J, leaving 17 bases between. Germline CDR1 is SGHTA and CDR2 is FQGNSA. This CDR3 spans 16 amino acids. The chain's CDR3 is CASSLNGLVLSNEQFF. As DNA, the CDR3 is TGTGCCAGCAGCTTAAACGGGCTAGTCCTATCCAATGAGCAGTTCTTC.

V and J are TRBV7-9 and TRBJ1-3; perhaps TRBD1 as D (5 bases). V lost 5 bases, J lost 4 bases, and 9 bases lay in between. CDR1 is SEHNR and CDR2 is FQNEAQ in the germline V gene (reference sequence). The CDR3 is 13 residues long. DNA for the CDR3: TGTGCCAGCAGCCCGGGGCGCGGAAACACCATATATTTT. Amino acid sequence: CASSPGRGNTIYF.

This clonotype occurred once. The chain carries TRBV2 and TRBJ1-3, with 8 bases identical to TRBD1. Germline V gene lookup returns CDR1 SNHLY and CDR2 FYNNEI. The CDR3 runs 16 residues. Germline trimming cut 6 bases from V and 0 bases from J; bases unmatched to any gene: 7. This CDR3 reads CASRRGQENSGNTIYF. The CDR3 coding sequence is TGTGCCAGCAGGAGGGGACAGGAGAACTCTGGAAACACCATATATTTT.

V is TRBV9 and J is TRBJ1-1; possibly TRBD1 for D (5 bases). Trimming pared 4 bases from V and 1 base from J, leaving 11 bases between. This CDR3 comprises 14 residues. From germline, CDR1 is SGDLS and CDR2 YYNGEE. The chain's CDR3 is CASSPRRGNTEAFF. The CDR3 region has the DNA TGTGCCAGCAGCCCCAGAAGGGGGAACACTGAAGCTTTCTTT.

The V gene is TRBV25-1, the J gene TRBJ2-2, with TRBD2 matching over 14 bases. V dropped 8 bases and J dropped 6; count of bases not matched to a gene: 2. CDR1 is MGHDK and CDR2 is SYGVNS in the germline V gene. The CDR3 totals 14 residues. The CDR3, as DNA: TGTGCCAGCGGGGGACTAGCGGGAGCCGGGGAGCTGTTTTTT. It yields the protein CASGGLAGAGELFF. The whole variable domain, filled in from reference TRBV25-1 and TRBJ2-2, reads EADIYQTPRYLVIGTGKKITLECSQTMGHDKMYWYQQDPGMELHLIHYSYGVNSTEKGDLSSESTVSRIRTEHFPLTLESARPSHTSQYLCASGGLAGAGELFFGEGSRLTVL.

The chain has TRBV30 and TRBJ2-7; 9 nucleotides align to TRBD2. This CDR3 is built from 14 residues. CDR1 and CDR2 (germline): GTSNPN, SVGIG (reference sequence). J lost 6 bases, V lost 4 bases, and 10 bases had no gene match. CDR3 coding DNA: TGTGCCTGGACTTCCGCGGGAGGGGGCCCCGAGCAGTACTTC. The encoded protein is CAWTSAGGGPEQYF. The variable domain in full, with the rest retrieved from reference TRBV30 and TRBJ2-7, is SQTIHQWPATLVQPVGSPLSLECTVEGTSNPNLYWYRQAAGRGLQLLFYSVGIGQISSEVPQNLSASRPQDRQFILSSKKLLLSDSGFYLCAWTSAGGGPEQYFGPGTRLTVT.

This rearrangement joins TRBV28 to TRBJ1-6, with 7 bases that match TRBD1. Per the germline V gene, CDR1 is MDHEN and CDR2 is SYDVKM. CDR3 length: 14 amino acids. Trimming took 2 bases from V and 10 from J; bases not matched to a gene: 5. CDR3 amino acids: CASSLQGVASPLHF. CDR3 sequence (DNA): TGTGCCAGCAGTTTACAGGGGGTTGCCTCACCCCTCCACTTT. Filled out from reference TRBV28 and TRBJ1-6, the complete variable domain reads DVKVTQSSRYLVKRTGEKVFLECVQDMDHENMFWYRQDPGLGLRLIYFSYDVKMKEKGDIPEGYSVSREKKERFSLILESASTNQTSMYLCASSLQGVASPLHFGNGTRLTVT.

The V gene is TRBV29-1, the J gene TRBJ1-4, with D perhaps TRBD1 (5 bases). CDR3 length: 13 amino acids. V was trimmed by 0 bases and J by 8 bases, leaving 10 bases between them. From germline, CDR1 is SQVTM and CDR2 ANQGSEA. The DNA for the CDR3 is TGCAGCGTTGAAGACAGGGTGGGGGAAAAACTGTTTTTT. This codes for CSVEDRVGEKLFF.

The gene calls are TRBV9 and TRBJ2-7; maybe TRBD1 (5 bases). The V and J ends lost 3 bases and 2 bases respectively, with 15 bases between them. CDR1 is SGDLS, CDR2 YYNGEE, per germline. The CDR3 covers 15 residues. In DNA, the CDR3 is TGTGCCAGCAGCGAGGGCTGGGGCGTTCCCTACGAGCAGTACTTC. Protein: CASSEGWGVPYEQYF.

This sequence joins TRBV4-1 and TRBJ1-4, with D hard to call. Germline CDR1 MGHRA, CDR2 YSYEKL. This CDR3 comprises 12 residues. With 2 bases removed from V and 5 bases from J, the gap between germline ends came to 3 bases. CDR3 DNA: TGCGCCAGCAGCCAACACAATGAAAAACTGTTTTTT. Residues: CASSQHNEKLFF.

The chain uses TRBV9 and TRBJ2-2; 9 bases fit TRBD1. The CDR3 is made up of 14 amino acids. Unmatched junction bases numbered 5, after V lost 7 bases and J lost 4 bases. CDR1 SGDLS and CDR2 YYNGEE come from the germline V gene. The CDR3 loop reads CASSTGGRTGELFF. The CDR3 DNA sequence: TGTGCCAGCTCCACAGGGGGCCGCACCGGGGAGCTGTTTTTT. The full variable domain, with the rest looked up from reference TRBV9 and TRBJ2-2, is DSGVTQTPKHLITATGQRVTLRCSPRSGDLSVYWYQQSLDQGLQFLIQYYNGEERAKGNILERFSAQQFPDLHSELNLSSLELGDSALYFCASSTGGRTGELFFGEGSRLTVL.

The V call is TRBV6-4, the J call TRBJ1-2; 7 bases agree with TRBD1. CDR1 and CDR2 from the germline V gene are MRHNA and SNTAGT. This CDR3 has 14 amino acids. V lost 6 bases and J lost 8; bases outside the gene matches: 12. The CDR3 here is CASRRQGRFGGYTF. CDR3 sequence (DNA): TGTGCCAGCAGGCGACAGGGTCGGTTCGGAGGCTACACCTTC.

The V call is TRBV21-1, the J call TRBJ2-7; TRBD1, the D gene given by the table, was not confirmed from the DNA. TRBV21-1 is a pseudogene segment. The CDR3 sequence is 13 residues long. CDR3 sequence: CASSTLGGYEQYF. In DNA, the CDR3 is TGTGCCAGCAGCACCCTCGGGGGTTACGAGCAGTACTTC.

The chain's CDR3 is CASGKGLYEQYF. In DNA form, the CDR3 reads TGTGCCAGCGGAAAGGGACTTTACGAGCAGTACTTC. The chain couples TRBV27 to TRBJ2-7; tentative D call: TRBD2 (6 bases). Trimming shortened V by 8 bases and J by 4 bases, and 12 bases separated the two germline ends. There are 12 residues in the CDR3. The germline CDR1 and CDR2 sequences are MNHEY and SMNVEV (reference sequence).

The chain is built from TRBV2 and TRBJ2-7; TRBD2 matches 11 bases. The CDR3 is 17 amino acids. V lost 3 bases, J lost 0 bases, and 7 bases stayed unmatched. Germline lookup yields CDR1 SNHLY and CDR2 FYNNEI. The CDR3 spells CASSELGLAVSSYEQYF. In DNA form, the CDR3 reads TGTGCCAGCAGTGAGTTGGGACTAGCGGTGAGCTCCTACGAGCAGTACTTC.